The source of this T cell receptor (beta chain) is a study of cytomegalovirus exposure and HLA in healthy donors. The study, taken as a whole, reports: The listing of 150 or so TCR beta chains classed them as cytomegalovirus-associated.

About this clone itself: Its antigen is not known.

The donors belonged to the approximately 120-subject validation cohort, separate from the roughly 600-subject first cohort. The CDR3 totals 15 residues. Trimming pared 0 bases from V and 0 bases from J, leaving 7 bases between. The germline V gene has CDR1 MNHEY and CDR2 SVGAGI. The assay was immunoSEQ multiplex PCR, and TCRdb's table has in-frame clones only and misses some. The sample has 200,000 to 300,000 clones, 80% to 95% seen once. V and J are TRBV6-5 and TRBJ2-3, with a tentative D call TRBD2 (5 bases). The sequence derives from a woman aged 25 to 45 in good health and CMV-seronegative. What was sequenced was PBMCs. As DNA, the CDR3 is TGTGCCAGCAGTTACTCGAGGGCTAGCACAGATACGCAGTATTTT. Protein product: CASSYSRASTDTQYF.